This paragraph covers one T cell receptor (beta chain) sequence. The entry originates in a study of blood T cells in healthy people across ages. A second roughly 7 to 12 cycle PCR used barcoded and J-beta primers. TCRdb itself ran the 5' RACE reads through MiXCR, one entry per CDR3 protein. The profile shows fewer than 1,000,000 distinct CDR3 sequences, 40% to 50% of them singletons. The V gene end was trimmed by 1 base and the J gene end by 0 bases; junction bases not matched to a gene: 6. This CDR3 is 16 amino acids long. Per the germline V gene, CDR1 is DFQATT and CDR2 is SNEGSKA (reference sequence).

This sequence originates from a man aged 55 to 70 in good health. Sequencing was done on a sample of blood. The chain employs TRBV20-1 and TRBJ2-3; the match to TRBD2 covers 8 bases. CDR3 in DNA: TGCAGTGCTAGAGTAGCGGGACTACTCAGCACAGATACGCAGTATTTT. Its protein product is CSARVAGLLSTDTQYF.